The clone carrying this T cell receptor (beta chain) appeared many times. Its specificity is not known. Carrying unique molecular identifiers, the cDNA also gained a universal primer site through template switching. TCRdb re-derived calls from the 5' RACE reads in MiXCR, one entry per CDR3 protein. The table lists about 240,000 distinct CDR3 sequences, 6% to 8% of them singletons. Germline V gene lookup returns CDR1 SQVTM and CDR2 ANQGSEA. Trimming cost V 1 base and J 4 bases, with 13 bases left between them. The length of the CDR3 is 14 residues. This specimen comes from a study of identical twins. Study results and limitations: Modelling underestimated the level of out-of-frame TCR alpha sharing observed in monozygotic twins. Less excess twin sharing appeared in beta out-of-frame sequences.

This same sample was also part of a study on yellow fever vaccine responses in identical twins.

The origin of this receptor is a woman aged 18-29 years in good health. The sample comprised CD8+ T cells sorted from blood. The rearrangement uses TRBV29-1 and TRBJ2-5; D tentatively reads TRBD1 or TRBD2 (5 bases each). CDR3 sequence (DNA): TGCAGCGTTGAAGGACGGGACGATCGAGAGACCCAGTACTTC. Its protein product is CSVEGRDDRETQYF.